The next 21 T cell receptor beta chains were all read from a single sample in a study of cytomegalovirus exposure and HLA in healthy donors. The PCR employed 60 Vbeta primers together with 13 Jbeta primers. The data were produced by immunoSEQ multiplex PCR, yet TCRdb's version contains in-frame clones alone and is incomplete. The data hold 82,000 or so clones, with around 9.1% observed a single time. Source material: PBMCs. These receptors all stem from a man aged 55 to 70 in good health and CMV-seropositive.

The V gene is TRBV19, the J gene TRBJ2-1; 10 nucleotides align to TRBD2. The germline V gene has CDR1 LNHDA and CDR2 SQIVND (reference sequence). Unmatched junction bases numbered 11, after V lost 4 bases and J lost 8 bases. This CDR3 spans 16 amino acids. Here the CDR3 reads CASSTPSGRANDEQFF. In nucleotides, the CDR3 is TGTGCCAGTAGTACACCTAGCGGGAGAGCTAATGATGAGCAGTTCTTC.

The chain uses TRBV6-5 and TRBJ2-7; D is possibly TRBD2 (6 bases). This CDR3 region has 15 residues. Trimming left V 0 bases short and J 5 bases short, with 14 bases between. Germline lookup yields CDR1 MNHEY and CDR2 SVGAGI. The CDR3 spells CASSYSSGPTHEQYF. CDR3 coding DNA: TGTGCCAGCAGTTACTCGAGCGGGCCCACCCACGAGCAGTACTTC.

This chain joins TRBV4-1 and TRBJ1-1; tentatively, D is TRBD1 (6 bases). Trimming removed 4 bases from V and 0 bases from J, with 9 bases in between. Looked up from germline, CDR1 is MGHRA and CDR2 is YSYEKL. This CDR3 is built from 14 residues. CDR3 coding DNA: TGCGCCAGCAGCCCCGACAGGCTGAACACTGAAGCTTTCTTT. This translates into CASSPDRLNTEAFF.

There are a few counts of this clone. The genes are TRBV2 and TRBJ1-5, with D possibly being TRBD1 (5 bases). Per germline, CDR1 SNHLY and CDR2 FYNNEI. V lost 5 bases to trimming and J lost 2 bases, with 13 bases between them. The CDR3 runs 15 residues. The CDR3 nucleotides read TGTGCCAGCAGTCCCAATGGGGGGGGCAATCAGCCCCAGCATTTT. Protein product: CASSPNGGGNQPQHF.

The V call is TRBV6-4, the J call TRBJ2-7; D gene unclear. V shed 10 bases and J shed 3 bases, with 16 bases lying between them. The CDR3 sequence is 13 residues long. The germline gives CDR1 MRHNA, CDR2 SNTAGT. The DNA for the CDR3 is TGTGCCATCGTCGAAAAGCCATACTACGAGCAGTACTTC. It yields the protein CAIVEKPYYEQYF.

This clone was counted only a few times. The chain joins TRBV7-3 to TRBJ1-1; TRBD1 might be the D (5 bases). The CDR3 covers 13 residues. V was trimmed by 5 bases and J by 5 bases, leaving 12 bases between them. Germline CDR1 reads SGHTA; CDR2 reads FQGTGA. This CDR3 is CASSPSGGTEAFF. The DNA for the CDR3 is TGTGCCAGCAGCCCCTCGGGGGGAACTGAAGCTTTCTTT. Full variable domain (remainder filled in from reference TRBV7-3 and TRBJ1-1): GAGVSQTPSNKVTEKGKYVELRCDPISGHTALYWYRQSLGQGPEFLIYFQGTGAADDSGLPNDRFFAVRPEGSVSTLKIQRTERGDSAVYLCASSPSGGTEAFFGQGTRLTVV.

This clone was counted a few times. The genes are TRBV7-2 and TRBJ1-2; D is ambiguous. The length of the CDR3 is 14 residues. Germline V gene data show CDR1 as SGHTA and CDR2 as FQGNSA. The V end lost 1 base, the J end lost 6 bases, and 12 bases lay between the germline ends. The CDR3 sequence is CASSLGQVNDGYTF. The CDR3 DNA follows: TGTGCCAGCAGCTTAGGGCAGGTGAACGATGGCTACACCTTC. Full variable domain (outside the CDR3, taken from reference TRBV7-2 and TRBJ1-2): GAGVSQSPSNKVTEKGKDVELRCDPISGHTALYWYRQSLGQGLEFLIYFQGNSAPDKSGLPSDRFSAERTGGSVSTLTIQRTQQEDSAVYLCASSLGQVNDGYTFGSGTRLTVV.

Note on this clone: Other DNA variants within this sample encode the same CDR3. This chain uses TRBV5-1 with TRBJ2-7; 7 nucleotides line up with TRBD1. With 4 bases clipped from V and 5 bases from J, the junction kept 12 bases outside the gene matches. The CDR3 sequence is 15 residues long. Per the germline V gene, CDR1 is SGHRS and CDR2 is YFSETQ. CDR3 in amino acids: CASSPGQVPPNEQYF. The CDR3 DNA reads TGCGCCAGCAGCCCCGGACAGGTCCCTCCTAACGAGCAGTACTTC. The full variable domain, rest sourced from reference TRBV5-1 and TRBJ2-7, is KAGVTQTPRYLIKTRGQQVTLSCSPISGHRSVSWYQQTPGQGLQFLFEYFSETQRNKGNFPGRFSGRQFSNSRSEMNVSTLELGDSALYLCASSPGQVPPNEQYFGPGTRLTVT.

The sample holds a few counts of this clone. The J gene is TRBJ2-5, the V gene TRBV19; 9 bases map to TRBD1. The J segment lost 6 bases and the V segment lost 5 bases, leaving 4 bases of the junction unmatched. Looked up from germline, CDR1 is LNHDA and CDR2 is SQIVND (reference sequence). This CDR3 has 13 residues. For the CDR3, the DNA is TGTGCCAGTAGTGGGGACAGGGAAAAGACCCAGTACTTC. This translates into CASSGDREKTQYF.

The chain's CDR3 is CASSEAGGPQHF. In DNA, the CDR3 is TGTGCCAGCAGTGAAGCAGGGGGGCCCCAGCATTTT. V gene TRBV6-1 combines with J gene TRBJ1-5, with D perhaps matching TRBD1 (6 bases). Germline CDR1 MNHNS, CDR2 SASEGT. This CDR3 is built from 12 residues. Trimming cost V 0 bases and J 9 bases, with 6 bases left between them.

Only a few counts were recorded for this clone. V is TRBV5-1 and J is TRBJ1-4; the match to TRBD1 covers 7 bases. The length of the CDR3 is 15 residues. Germline loops: CDR1 SGHRS, CDR2 YFSETQ. With V trimmed by 4 bases and J by 2 bases, 5 bases remained unmatched. CDR3: CASSPLQGTNEKLFF. The CDR3 nucleotides are TGCGCCAGCAGCCCTTTACAGGGGACTAATGAAAAACTGTTTTTT.

The table lists this clone with a few counts. The CDR3 DNA is TGTGCCAGCAGTCCGCTAATGAACACTGAAGCTTTCTTT. Its translation is CASSPLMNTEAFF. The V gene is TRBV6-5, the J gene TRBJ1-1, with D unresolved. This CDR3 has 13 residues. The germline V gene has CDR1 MNHEY and CDR2 SVGAGI. V was cut by 5 bases and J by 0 bases, with 7 bases left in between.

The chain employs TRBV4-1 and TRBJ2-7, with D possibly TRBD2 on 5 matching bases. V dropped 0 bases and J dropped 2 bases, with 11 bases sitting between them. Per the germline V gene, CDR1 is MGHRA and CDR2 is YSYEKL. The length of the CDR3 is 15 residues. The CDR3 loop is CASSQDHKRPYEQYF. CDR3 DNA: TGCGCCAGCAGCCAAGACCATAAGCGGCCCTACGAGCAGTACTTC.

This rearrangement joins TRBV10-3 to TRBJ2-1, with D perhaps matching TRBD2 (5 bases). This CDR3 spans 13 amino acids. V was shortened by 3 bases and J by 15 bases, with 18 bases between the two germline ends. The germline V gene has CDR1 ENHRY and CDR2 SYGVKD. CDR3 sequence: CAISEGSGPLRFF. DNA for the CDR3: TGTGCCATCAGTGAAGGGAGCGGCCCCTTGCGGTTCTTC.

This clone was counted a few times. The rearrangement links TRBV14 to TRBJ1-4; perhaps TRBD1 as D (6 bases). CDR1 SGHDN and CDR2 FVKESK come from the germline V gene. The V gene lost 1 base and the J gene lost 10 bases, with 10 bases spanning the gap. This CDR3 is 13 amino acids long. The CDR3, as DNA: TGTGCCAGCAGCCAAGCCCCCAGGGGAAAACTGTTTTTT. Its translation is CASSQAPRGKLFF.

This clone was observed a handful of times. The chain combines TRBV12-5 with TRBJ2-3, with TRBD1 identical over 11 bases. The germline CDR1 and CDR2 sequences are LGHNT and FRNRAP. J lost 2 bases, V lost 8 bases, and 6 bases had no gene match. CDR3 length: 15 amino acids. CDR3 region: CASSQDRGPTDTQYF. CDR3 DNA sequence: TGTGCTAGTTCCCAGGACAGGGGGCCCACAGATACGCAGTATTTT.

The sample holds a few counts of this clone. J is TRBJ2-7 and V is TRBV4-1; 10 bases are a match to TRBD2. Trimming removed 4 bases from V and 0 bases from J; junction bases left unmatched: 6. CDR1 and CDR2 (germline): MGHRA, YSYEKL. The CDR3 loop spans 16 amino acids. The CDR3 sequence is CASSLSSSGSSYEQYF. The CDR3 coding sequence is TGCGCCAGCAGCCTTTCCTCTAGCGGGAGCTCCTACGAGCAGTACTTC.

The chain has TRBV19 and TRBJ1-5; no clear D. The CDR3 is made up of 14 amino acids. Germline assignment: CDR1 LNHDA and CDR2 SQIVND (reference sequence). V lost 4 bases, J lost 4 bases, and 11 bases lay in between. CDR3 nucleotide sequence: TGTGCCAGTAGTACTAGAGAGGGAAATCAGCCCCAGCATTTT. Protein sequence: CASSTREGNQPQHF.

V gene TRBV9 combines with J gene TRBJ2-3, with 13 bases identical to TRBD2. Germline loops: CDR1 SGDLS, CDR2 YYNGEE. Germline trimming cut 4 bases from V and 4 bases from J; bases unmatched to any gene: 9. This CDR3 region has 17 residues. The DNA of the CDR3 is TGTGCCAGCAGCCCCCGACTAGCGGGAGGTGGAGCAGATACGCAGTATTTT. Amino acid sequence: CASSPRLAGGGADTQYF.

This clone was observed a few times. The chain couples TRBV19 to TRBJ1-1, with D maybe TRBD1 (6 bases). The germline gives CDR1 LNHDA, CDR2 SQIVND (reference sequence). The CDR3 contains 15 residues. Trimming left V 3 bases short and J 0 bases short, with 11 bases between. CDR3 amino acids: CASSITGSLNTEAFF. The DNA of the CDR3 is TGTGCCAGTAGTATCACAGGGTCCCTGAACACTGAAGCTTTCTTT.

The chain carries TRBV7-9 and TRBJ1-5; D is unresolved. V gave up 3 bases and J gave up 5 bases, with 8 bases separating them. The CDR3 is 13 amino acids. CDR1 and CDR2 (germline): SEHNR, FQNEAQ (reference sequence). CDR3 coding DNA: TGTGCCAGCAGCTTGGGAGGGTATCAGCCCCAGCATTTT. It specifies CASSLGGYQPQHF.